One and the same sample provided the 8 T cell receptor beta chains below, sequenced in a study of beta chain features in type 1 diabetes. Expressed TCRB transcripts got sequenced, as all isolated RNA was reverse transcribed. Profiled with immunoSEQ multiplex PCR; TCRdb holds only in-frame clones, not every one. The repertoire holds roughly 450,000 clones, 11% to 15% seen once, with approximately 0.035% in the top ten. Sample: naive CD4+ T cells from blood. The receptors were gathered from a man younger than 45 in good health.

The chain is built from TRBV6-5 and TRBJ2-7; 7 bases are a match to TRBD2. The V gene's germline CDR1 is MNHEY and CDR2 SVGAGI. This CDR3 region has 15 residues. Trimming took 6 bases from V and 0 from J; bases not matched to a gene: 8. In DNA form, the CDR3 reads TGTGCCAGCAGACAAACTAGCGATCACTCCTACGAGCAGTACTTC. Protein sequence: CASRQTSDHSYEQYF.

This clone has only a few counts. V and J are TRBV20-1 and TRBJ2-3; D gene unclear. Germline V gene data show CDR1 as DFQATT and CDR2 as SNEGSKA (reference sequence). This CDR3 contains 11 residues. The chain's CDR3 is CSWALTDTQYF. In DNA form, the CDR3 reads TGCTCTTGGGCATTAACAGATACGCAGTATTTT.

This chain joins TRBV10-1 and TRBJ2-7; the match to TRBD1 covers 9 bases. Germline CDR1 is WNHNN and CDR2 is SYGVQD (reference sequence). V dropped 3 bases and J dropped 6; count of bases not matched to a gene: 6. The CDR3 loop spans 14 amino acids. Here the CDR3 reads CASSDTGGSLEQYF. CDR3 DNA sequence: TGCGCCAGCAGTGATACAGGGGGCTCGCTCGAGCAGTACTTC.

This clone was counted between two and nine times. This rearrangement joins TRBV4-1 to TRBJ1-1; D not resolved. Trimming shortened V by 0 bases and J by 2 bases, and 10 bases separated the two germline ends. The CDR3 covers 15 residues. Germline CDR1 and CDR2: MGHRA and YSYEKL. CDR3 coding DNA: TGCGCCAGCAGCCAAGATGGTGCAGGTAACACTGAAGCTTTCTTT. The encoded protein is CASSQDGAGNTEAFF.

The sample holds a few counts of this clone. This chain connects TRBV11-2 to TRBJ2-2; D is unresolved. CDR3 size: 15 residues. Per the germline V gene, CDR1 is SGHAT and CDR2 is FQNNGV. Trimming removed 1 base from V and 1 base from J, with 7 bases in between. CDR3 DNA sequence: TGTGCCAGCAGCTTAGGGCAGAGGAACACCGGGGAGCTGTTTTTT. Protein: CASSLGQRNTGELFF.

V is TRBV9 and J is TRBJ2-1; 7 bases align to TRBD1. With V trimmed by 3 bases and J by 6 bases, 6 bases remained unmatched. Germline V CDR1 and CDR2: SGDLS, YYNGEE. The length of the CDR3 is 14 residues. The chain's CDR3 is CASSAWDRTNEQFF. The CDR3, as DNA: TGTGCCAGCAGCGCCTGGGACAGAACCAATGAGCAGTTCTTC.

The V call is TRBV12-5, the J call TRBJ1-1; D unresolved. Trimming took off 0 bases at V and 3 bases at J, with 17 bases between the two ends. CDR1 is LGHNT and CDR2 is FRNRAP in the germline V gene. CDR3 length equals 17 residues. CDR3 DNA: TGTGCTAGTGGTTTGGTACTAAGGGTCCCCTCGCACACTGAAGCTTTCTTT. Translated, it gives CASGLVLRVPSHTEAFF.

This chain joins TRBV9 and TRBJ2-1; TRBD1 might be the D (7 bases). The length of the CDR3 is 16 residues. Looked up from germline, CDR1 is SGDLS and CDR2 is YYNGEE. Between the trimmed V and J ends, which lost 1 base and 6 bases, there was a span of 17 bases. The chain's CDR3 is CASSVLAGQTRNEQFF. In nucleotides, the CDR3 is TGTGCCAGCAGCGTATTGGCGGGACAGACTCGCAATGAGCAGTTCTTC.